Listed below are T cell receptor beta chains from one sample, sequenced in a study of blood T cells in healthy people across ages. TCRdb reprocessed the 5' RACE reads with MiXCR, giving one entry per CDR3 protein. The data contain approximately 400,000 distinct CDR3 sequences, over 45% of them seen just once; the ten biggest clones take up 45% to 60%. Sequenced input: blood. The receptors originated from a man between 60 and 70 years old in good health. CDR3s include the opening cysteine and the closing phenylalanine or tryptophan.

CDR3 | J | V
CASSLVAGQGSTDTQYF | TRBJ2-3 | TRBV7-8
CASSRGQANNQPQHF | TRBJ1-5 | TRBV7-2
CAISESGEWYNEQFF | TRBJ2-1 | TRBV10-3
CASRPSGAGDTQYF | TRBJ2-3 | TRBV28
CASSFRGMGSGANVLTF | TRBJ2-6 | TRBV7-9
CSARDRIDTEAFF | TRBJ1-1 | TRBV20-1
CSASANEDTVREQYF | TRBJ2-4 | TRBV20-1
CASSPRAAGYGYTF | TRBJ1-2 | TRBV7-9
CASSFKSTIAQASNQPQHF | TRBJ1-5 | TRBV28
CSVTRPIQGRQETQYF | TRBJ2-5 | TRBV29-1
CASTRQPNNSPLHF | TRBJ1-6 | TRBV10-2
CATSRGSGGYEQYF | TRBJ2-7 | TRBV15
CASSRDGIQETQYF | TRBJ2-5 | TRBV11-1
CASSPDRFYEQYF | TRBJ2-7 | TRBV5-6
CASSSGQAQETQYF | TRBJ2-5 | TRBV7-3
CASSTRTSGDPLAKNIQYF | TRBJ2-4 | TRBV12-3/TRBV12-4
CASRPGTGGRYEQFF | TRBJ2-1 | TRBV6-5
CASSPTWTSGGETQYF | TRBJ2-5 | TRBV3-1
CASSQVPDARTQGANEKLFF | TRBJ1-4 | TRBV4-1
CASSQEGGLAGVGEQYF | TRBJ2-7 | TRBV4-2
CASSVQGVGYNEQFF | TRBJ2-1 | TRBV2
CASSPGTVLSRTDTQYF | TRBJ2-3 | TRBV7-8
CASSEAAGRGANVLTF | TRBJ2-6 | TRBV2
CSASSRGGGGYGYTF | TRBJ1-2 | TRBV20-1
CASRLAGESTDTQYF | TRBJ2-3 | TRBV6-6
CASRRTGAGYGYTF | TRBJ1-2 | TRBV6-5
CSASSRVLAGNEQFF | TRBJ2-1 | TRBV20-1
CSARGSYNQFF | TRBJ2-1 | TRBV20-1
CASERVQETQYF | TRBJ2-5 | TRBV2
CSAKSGHSGVRVYEQFF | TRBJ2-1 | TRBV20-1